One sample yielded the 9 T cell receptor beta chains listed below, sequenced in a study of cytomegalovirus exposure and HLA in healthy donors. In the PCR, 60 Vbeta and 13 Jbeta primers were used. Data came from immunoSEQ multiplex PCR; TCRdb stores just in-frame clones and leaves some out. This table holds 230,000 or so clones, 80% to 95% found once. Sample: PBMCs. The source is a girl aged 2-10 years in good health and CMV-seronegative.

The chain couples TRBV7-3 to TRBJ2-1, with D maybe TRBD2 (6 bases). CDR3 length: 13 residues. V shed 2 bases and J shed 6 bases, with 8 bases lying between them. Per germline, CDR1 SGHTA and CDR2 FQGTGA. CDR3 amino acids: CASSLGGVNEQFF. CDR3 DNA sequence: TGTGCCAGCAGCTTAGGCGGGGTCAATGAGCAGTTCTTC. Using reference TRBV7-3 and TRBJ2-1 for the parts outside the CDR3, the full variable domain is GAGVSQTPSNKVTEKGKYVELRCDPISGHTALYWYRQSLGQGPEFLIYFQGTGAADDSGLPNDRFFAVRPEGSVSTLKIQRTERGDSAVYLCASSLGGVNEQFFGPGTRLTVL.

The chain employs TRBV30 and TRBJ1-1; the D is unclear. Germline V gene data show CDR1 as GTSNPN and CDR2 as SVGIG (reference sequence). With 2 bases removed from V and 5 bases from J, the gap between germline ends came to 9 bases. The CDR3 sequence is 12 residues long. The CDR3 DNA reads TGTGCCTGGAGTCTAGGAAGGACTGAAGCTTTCTTT. Its protein is CAWSLGRTEAFF. Full variable domain (outside the CDR3, taken from reference TRBV30 and TRBJ1-1): SQTIHQWPATLVQPVGSPLSLECTVEGTSNPNLYWYRQAAGRGLQLLFYSVGIGQISSEVPQNLSASRPQDRQFILSSKKLLLSDSGFYLCAWSLGRTEAFFGQGTRLTVV.

This chain links TRBV10-3 with TRBJ1-5, with a possible D match to TRBD1 (6 bases). CDR1 and CDR2 (germline): ENHRY, SYGVKD. The CDR3 is made up of 16 amino acids. The V gene lost 0 bases and the J gene lost 0 bases, with 9 bases spanning the gap. CDR3 sequence: CAISESGGRSNQPQHF. The CDR3 bases are TGTGCCATCAGTGAGTCGGGGGGGCGTAGCAATCAGCCCCAGCATTTT.

The gene calls are TRBV30 and TRBJ2-5; the D gene is possibly TRBD2 (6 bases). Trimming removed 2 bases from V and 1 base from J, with 14 bases in between. CDR3 size: 15 residues. Per the germline V gene, CDR1 is GTSNPN and CDR2 is SVGIG (reference sequence). This chain's CDR3 is CAWSPPTRFQETQYF. DNA of the CDR3: TGTGCCTGGAGTCCCCCGACTAGGTTCCAAGAGACCCAGTACTTC.

The chain has TRBV11-3 and TRBJ2-1; 9 bases are a match to TRBD2. After removal of 1 base from V and 6 bases from J, the junction contained 4 bases not matched to a gene. The CDR3 sequence is 15 residues long. The germline V gene has CDR1 SGHNT and CDR2 YENEEA. The CDR3 nucleotides are TGTGCCAGCAGCTTAGTTCTAGCGGGGATCAATGAGCAGTTCTTC. Its translation: CASSLVLAGINEQFF.

V is TRBV2 and J is TRBJ2-5; tentatively, D is TRBD1 (6 bases). V lost 2 bases, J lost 2 bases, and 18 bases lay in between. This CDR3 spans 17 amino acids. From germline, CDR1 is SNHLY and CDR2 FYNNEI. CDR3 protein: CASSEIGGSPVQETQYF. DNA of the CDR3: TGTGCCAGCAGTGAAATTGGGGGCTCCCCAGTGCAAGAGACCCAGTACTTC.

This chain connects TRBV7-8 to TRBJ1-5, with D possibly matching TRBD1 (5 bases). The CDR3 is 14 residues long. Trimming shortened V by 2 bases and J by 7 bases, and 12 bases separated the two germline ends. The germline V gene has CDR1 SGHVS and CDR2 FQNEAQ. This CDR3 reads CASSLPGREQPQHF. CDR3 coding DNA: TGTGCCAGCAGCTTACCAGGGCGGGAACAGCCCCAGCATTTT. Full variable domain (remainder filled in from reference TRBV7-8 and TRBJ1-5): GAGVSQSPRYKVAKRGQDVALRCDPISGHVSLFWYQQALGQGPEFLTYFQNEAQLDKSGLPSDRFFAERPEGSVSTLKIQRTQQEDSAVYLCASSLPGREQPQHFGDGTRLSIL.

The rearrangement uses TRBV19 and TRBJ2-2, with 9 nucleotides matching TRBD2. The CDR3 is 19 amino acids. Germline-derived CDR1 and CDR2 are LNHDA and SQIVND (reference sequence). The V segment lost 3 bases and the J segment 8 bases; nucleotides outside the gene matches: 19. The CDR3: CASSIRSLFFSGSSGELFF. The CDR3 nucleotides read TGTGCCAGTAGTATTCGGTCCCTTTTCTTTAGCGGGAGCTCGGGGGAGCTGTTTTTT.

The CDR3 nucleotides read TGTGCCAGCAGTTACGGTTCCGGGGGCTACGAGCAGTACTTC. This encodes CASSYGSGGYEQYF. This sequence joins TRBV6-5 and TRBJ2-7, with D perhaps matching TRBD2 (6 bases). The CDR3 length is 14 residues. CDR1 is MNHEY and CDR2 is SVGAGI in the germline V gene. V dropped 2 bases and J dropped 3 bases, with 11 bases sitting between them.